The clone carrying this T cell receptor beta chain was detected once. Patients of the Seattle cohort, enrolled during active infection, were followed longitudinally. This sample is part of a study of blood T cell repertoires in COVID-19. Study summary: Nucleic acid was either cDNA or gDNA, and it came from T cells, B-cell-depleted T cells, or PBMCs.

This table comes from immunoSEQ multiplex PCR, and its TCRdb copy is limited to in-frame clones, with some not included. The profile covers more than 200,000 clones, with around 80% appearing a single time and about 10% taken by the ten largest. J lost 4 bases, V lost 1 base, and 1 base had no gene match. Germline values: CDR1 SGDLS, CDR2 YYNGEE. The CDR3 is 15 amino acids. This receptor was taken from a woman older than 75 with COVID-19, enrolled during active disease. Sequenced: peripheral blood. The V gene is TRBV9, the J gene TRBJ2-2; 10 bases match TRBD2. The CDR3 DNA reads as TGTGCCAGCAGCGTACTAGCGGGGGCCACCGGGGAGCTGTTTTTT. It specifies CASSVLAGATGELFF.